This entry features one T cell receptor beta chain sequence. Its antigen is as yet unknown. 60 Vbeta and 13 Jbeta primers were used in PCR. Sequencing was performed with immunoSEQ multiplex PCR; in TCRdb, only in-frame clones are kept and a portion is missing. The sample includes about 180,000 clones, about 85% of them seen just once. This specimen belongs to a study of cytomegalovirus exposure and HLA in healthy donors. Regarding the study as a whole: Being productive about 90% or about 30% of the time was typical of most TCR beta V segments in an earlier analysis.

Donors were ostensibly healthy at sampling, although undocumented immune exposures were probable. CDR1 and CDR2 (germline): MGHRA, YSYEKL. The CDR3 consists of 17 residues. With V trimmed by 0 bases and J by 9 bases, 11 bases remained unmatched. This chain uses TRBV4-1 with TRBJ2-5; 12 nucleotides agree with TRBD2. This receptor was taken from a boy between 2 and 10 years old in good health and CMV-seronegative. Specimen: PBMCs. The CDR3 nucleotides are TGCGCCAGCAGCCAAGATAGGGGCCTAGCGGGGGGGACGGCCCAGTACTTC. Residues: CASSQDRGLAGGTAQYF.